The clone carrying this TCR beta chain was seen a handful of times. Its target is unknown. Since all of the isolated RNA was reverse transcribed, expressed TCRB transcripts were what got sequenced. Sequencing was performed with immunoSEQ multiplex PCR; in TCRdb, only in-frame clones are kept and a portion is missing. The sample shows some 350,000 clones, approximately 12% of them seen only once. This sample is part of a study of beta chain features in type 1 diabetes. This CDR3 is 13 amino acids long. The V segment lost 8 bases and the J segment 6 bases; nucleotides outside the gene matches: 0. Germline CDR1 and CDR2: ENHRY and SYGVKD. By way of CD45RO/CCR7/CD25/CD127/CD95/CD27, the CD4+ regulatory, stem cell-like memory, central memory and naive cells were sorted. Study-wide points: In the patient group, naive, central memory and Treg TCRB repertoires seemed more alike than in the healthy donor group. A definitive answer on HLA type influencing TCRB rearrangement was not reached here. The VDJ junctions of type 1 diabetes patients carried fewer insertions and more deletions. TCRB CDR3 length was moderately but significantly reduced in all four CD4+ subsets of Type 1 diabetes patients.

This receptor was identified in a woman between 18 and 29 years old with type 1 diabetes. The J gene is TRBJ2-1, the V gene TRBV10-3; 14 nucleotides align to TRBD2. The material sequenced was naive CD4+ T cells from blood. The CDR3 DNA is TGTGCCATCGGACTAGCGGGAGGCAATGAGCAGTTCTTC. Its translation is CAIGLAGGNEQFF.